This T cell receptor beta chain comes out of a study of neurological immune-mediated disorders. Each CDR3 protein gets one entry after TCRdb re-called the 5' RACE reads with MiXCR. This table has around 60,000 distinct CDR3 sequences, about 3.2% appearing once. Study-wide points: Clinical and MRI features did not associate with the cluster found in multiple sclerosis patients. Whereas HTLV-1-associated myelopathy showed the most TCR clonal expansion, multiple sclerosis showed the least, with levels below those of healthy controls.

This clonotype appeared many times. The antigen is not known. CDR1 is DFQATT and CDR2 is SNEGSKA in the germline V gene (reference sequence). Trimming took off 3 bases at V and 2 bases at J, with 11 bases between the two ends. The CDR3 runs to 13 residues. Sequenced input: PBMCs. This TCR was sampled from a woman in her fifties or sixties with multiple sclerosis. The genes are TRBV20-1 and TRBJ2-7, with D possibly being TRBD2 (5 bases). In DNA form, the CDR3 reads TGCAGTGCTAGCGCTAGCAGGACCTACGAGCAGTACTTC. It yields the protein CSASASRTYEQYF.